The 7 T cell receptor delta chains below were found in one sample sequenced in a study of γδ T cells in repeated Plasmodium falciparum infection. Flow sorting of PBMC yielded separate Vgamma9/Vdelta2+ and Vdelta2-negative gammadelta T cell populations for bulk repertoire analysis. TCRdb applied CATT to the multiplex PCR reads for clone calling. Of around 86,000 delta-chain clones listed, approximately 1.4% are singletons. Material for sequencing was gamma-delta T cells from blood. These receptors were taken from a pool of human donors (malaria-infected and uninfected, not separated).

This clone was found many times. This is likely an artifact of a read error, given a far larger clone one base away. Distinct nucleotide sequences in the sample also encode this CDR3. The CDR3 DNA is TGTGCCTGTGACACCGGAGCCGCGTACACCGACAAACTCATCTTT. Protein product: CACDTGAAYTDKLIF. V gene TRDV2 combines with J gene TRDJ1; D remains unclear. Germline V gene lookup returns CDR1 GEAIGNYY and CDR2 EKD. CDR3 length equals 15 residues.

This clone was detected a few times. The mismatch at residue 17 between this DNA's translation and the TCRdb protein of a much larger clone likely reflects a read error; the protein shown is translated from the DNA. The chain recombines TRDV2 with TRDJ1; 12 bases agree with TRDD3. This CDR3 comprises 23 residues. Germline V gene data show CDR1 as GEAIGNYY and CDR2 as EKD. J lost 3 bases, V lost 3 bases, and 28 bases had no gene match. In DNA, the CDR3 is TGTGCCTGTGACCCACGGATACTACTTCCTCCTTGTACTGGGGGATACTTCGCCGATAAACTCATCTTT. Translated, it gives CACDPRILLPPCTGGYFADKLIF.

This clone has ten or more counts. TCRdb's entry gives the protein of a much larger clone, which mismatches this DNA's translation at residue 4, likely from a read error; the protein reported here is translated from the DNA. This chain links TRDV1 with TRDJ1, with 7 nucleotides matching TRDD3. Germline V gene lookup returns CDR1 TSWWSYY and CDR2 QGS. The CDR3 loop spans 19 amino acids. V lost 7 bases to trimming and J lost 0 bases; unmatched junction nucleotides: 20. In nucleotides, the CDR3 is TGTGCTCTTGCGGGGGGCGTCCTCAGGATACGCTCGTACACCGATAAACTCATCTTT. This codes for CALAGGVLRIRSYTDKLIF.

This clone was found many times. The likely explanation is a read error, given a far larger clone one base away. The sample holds other DNA sequences that translate to the same CDR3. The chain is built from TRDV1 and TRDJ1, with D possibly matching TRDD2 (6 bases). V shed 4 bases and J shed 0 bases, with 24 bases lying between them. There are 19 residues in the CDR3. The germline CDR1 and CDR2 sequences are TSWWSYY and QGS. The CDR3 spells CALGAFRRPPGPYTDKLIF. The CDR3 DNA sequence: TGTGCTCTTGGGGCCTTCCGAAGACCTCCCGGGCCGTACACCGATAAACTCATCTTT.

This clone was found a few times. This is likely an artifact of a read error, given a far larger clone one base away. In the same sample, other DNA sequences code for this CDR3. The rearrangement joins TRDV2 to TRDJ1; the match to TRDD3 covers 7 bases. The J gene was not available in TCRdb and was assigned here by matching the DNA to germline segments. This CDR3 is built from 15 residues. The germline CDR1 and CDR2 sequences are GEAIGNYY and EKD. Trimming removed 1 base from V and 5 bases from J; junction bases left unmatched: 9. Here the CDR3 reads CACDTLGGGTDKLIF. The DNA for the CDR3 is TGTGCCTGTGACACGCTGGGGGGGGGCACTGATAAACTCATCTTT.

The sample holds a few counts of this clone. It differs at one base from a far larger clone, so likely a read error. This sample includes further DNA sequences coding for the same CDR3. V gene TRDV2 was called; the J gene was not; the table's D call of TRDD3 was not tested on the DNA. CDR3 length equals 21 residues. Germline V CDR1 and CDR2: GEAIGNYY, EKD. CDR3 sequence reads: CACDSPYWGIPNSWDTRQMFF. For the CDR3, the DNA is TGTGCCTGTGACTCGCCCTACTGGGGGATTCCTAACTCCTGGGACACCCGACAGATGTTCTTC.

In its sample, this clone was seen a few times. TCRdb attributes to this sequence the protein of a much larger clone, which differs from the DNA translation at residue 4; a read error is likely, and the protein displayed is translated from the DNA. This CDR3 reads CACGTGAGGYTSWDTRQMFF. The CDR3 DNA reads TGTGCCTGTGGCACCGGTGCTGGGGGATACACCTCCTGGGACACCCGACAGATGTTTTTC. The chain has TRDV2 and TRDJ3; 11 positions match TRDD3. Germline V gene data show CDR1 as GEAIGNYY and CDR2 as EKD. The CDR3 sequence is 20 residues long.